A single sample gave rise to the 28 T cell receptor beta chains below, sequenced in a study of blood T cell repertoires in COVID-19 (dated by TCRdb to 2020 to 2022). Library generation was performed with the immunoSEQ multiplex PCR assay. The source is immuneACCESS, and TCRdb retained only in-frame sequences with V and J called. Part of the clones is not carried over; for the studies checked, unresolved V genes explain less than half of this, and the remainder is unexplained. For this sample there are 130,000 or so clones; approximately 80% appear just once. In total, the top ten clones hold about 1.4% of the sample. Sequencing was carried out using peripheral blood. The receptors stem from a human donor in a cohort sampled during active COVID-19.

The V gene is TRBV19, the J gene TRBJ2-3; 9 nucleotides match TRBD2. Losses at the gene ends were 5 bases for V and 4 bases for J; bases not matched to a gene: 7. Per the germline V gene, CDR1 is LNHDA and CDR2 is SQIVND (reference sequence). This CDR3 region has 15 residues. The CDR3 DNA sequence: TGTGCCAGTAGTTGGGTAGCGGGAGAGGCAGATACGCAGTATTTT. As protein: CASSWVAGEADTQYF.

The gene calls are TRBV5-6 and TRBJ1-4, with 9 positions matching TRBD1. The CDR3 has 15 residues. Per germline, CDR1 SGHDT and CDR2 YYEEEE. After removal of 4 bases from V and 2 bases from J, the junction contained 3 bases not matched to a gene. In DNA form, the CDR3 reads TGTGCCAGCAGCCCCGGGACAGGGACTAATGAAAAACTGTTTTTT. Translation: CASSPGTGTNEKLFF.

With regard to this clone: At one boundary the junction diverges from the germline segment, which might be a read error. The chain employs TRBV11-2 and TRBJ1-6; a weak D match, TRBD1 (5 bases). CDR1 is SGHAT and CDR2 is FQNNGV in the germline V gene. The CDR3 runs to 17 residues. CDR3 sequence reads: CASTLRGGDGVGSPLHF. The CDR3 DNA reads TGTGCCAGCACCTTACGTGGGGGGGATGGAGTAGGGTCACCCCTCCACTTT.

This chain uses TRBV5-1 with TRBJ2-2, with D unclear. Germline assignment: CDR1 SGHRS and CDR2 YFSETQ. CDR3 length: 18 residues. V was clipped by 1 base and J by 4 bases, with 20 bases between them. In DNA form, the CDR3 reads TGCGCCAGCAGCTTGACGATCTTAAGCGTAGCAAGCACCGGGGAGCTGTTTTTT. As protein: CASSLTILSVASTGELFF.

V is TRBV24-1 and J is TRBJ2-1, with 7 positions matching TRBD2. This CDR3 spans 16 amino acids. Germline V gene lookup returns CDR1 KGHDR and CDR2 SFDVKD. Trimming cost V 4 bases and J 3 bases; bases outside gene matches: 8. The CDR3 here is CATSDISGTSYNEQFF. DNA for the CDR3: TGTGCCACCAGTGACATAAGCGGGACGAGCTACAATGAGCAGTTCTTC.

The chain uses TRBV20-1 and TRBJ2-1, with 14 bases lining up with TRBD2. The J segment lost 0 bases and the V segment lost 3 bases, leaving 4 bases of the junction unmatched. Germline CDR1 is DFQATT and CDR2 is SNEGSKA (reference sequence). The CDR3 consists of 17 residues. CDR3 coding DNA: TGCAGTGCTAGTAGACTAGCGGGAGGGCCCTCCTACAATGAGCAGTTCTTC. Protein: CSASRLAGGPSYNEQFF.

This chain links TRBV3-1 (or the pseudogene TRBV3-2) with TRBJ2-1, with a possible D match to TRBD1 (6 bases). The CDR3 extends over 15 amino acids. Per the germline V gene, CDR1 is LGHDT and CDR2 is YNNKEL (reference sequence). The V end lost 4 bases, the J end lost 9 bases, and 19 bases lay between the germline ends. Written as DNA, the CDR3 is TGTGCCAGCAGCCCCGCGAGCTTTAGGACAGCTGAGCAGTTCTTC. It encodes CASSPASFRTAEQFF.

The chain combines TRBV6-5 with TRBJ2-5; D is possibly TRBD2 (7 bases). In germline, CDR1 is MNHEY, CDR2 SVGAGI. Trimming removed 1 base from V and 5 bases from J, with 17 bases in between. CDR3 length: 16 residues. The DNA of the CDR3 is TGTGCCAGCAGTTACTTTCGCCGGGGGGCAGGGGAGACCCAGTACTTC. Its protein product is CASSYFRRGAGETQYF.

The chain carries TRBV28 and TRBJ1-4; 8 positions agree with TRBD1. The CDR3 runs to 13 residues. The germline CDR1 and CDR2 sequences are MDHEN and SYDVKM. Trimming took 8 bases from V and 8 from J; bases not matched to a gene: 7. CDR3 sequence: CASQGALWEKLFF. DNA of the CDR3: TGTGCCAGCCAGGGGGCCCTTTGGGAAAAACTGTTTTTT.

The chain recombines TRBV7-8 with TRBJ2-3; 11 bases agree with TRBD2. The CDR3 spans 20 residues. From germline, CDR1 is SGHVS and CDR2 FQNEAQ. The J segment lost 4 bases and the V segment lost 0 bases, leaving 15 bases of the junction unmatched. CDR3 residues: CASSLAASSGRMSGADTQYF. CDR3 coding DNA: TGTGCCAGCAGCTTAGCGGCATCTAGCGGGAGGATGAGTGGCGCAGATACGCAGTATTTT.

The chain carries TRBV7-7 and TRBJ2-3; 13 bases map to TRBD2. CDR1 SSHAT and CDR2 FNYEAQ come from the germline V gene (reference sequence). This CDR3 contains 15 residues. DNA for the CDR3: TGTGCTGTCGGACTAGCGGGAGAAAAAGGGGATACGCAGTATTTT. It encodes CAVGLAGEKGDTQYF.

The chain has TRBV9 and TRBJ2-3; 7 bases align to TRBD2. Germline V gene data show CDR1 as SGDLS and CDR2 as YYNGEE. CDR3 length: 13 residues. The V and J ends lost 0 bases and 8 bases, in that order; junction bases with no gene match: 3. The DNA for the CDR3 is TGTGCCAGCAGCGTAGTGGAGCGGGGTACGCAGTATTTT. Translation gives CASSVVERGTQYF.

The CDR3 nucleotides are TGTGCCAGCAGCTTTCCGGGTATCGATGAGCAGTTCTTC. Protein sequence: CASSFPGIDEQFF. The J gene is TRBJ2-1, the V gene TRBV5-5, with D uncertain. The germline V gene encodes CDR1 SGHKS and CDR2 YYEKEE (reference sequence). V was cut by 2 bases and J by 8 bases, with 11 bases left in between. This CDR3 is 13 amino acids long.

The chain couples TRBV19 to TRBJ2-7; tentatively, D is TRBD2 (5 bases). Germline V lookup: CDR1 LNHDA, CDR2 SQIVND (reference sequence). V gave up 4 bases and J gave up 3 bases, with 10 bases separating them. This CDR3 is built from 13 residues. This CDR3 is CASSTNRDYEQYF. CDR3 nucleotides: TGTGCCAGTAGTACCAACCGGGACTACGAGCAGTACTTC.

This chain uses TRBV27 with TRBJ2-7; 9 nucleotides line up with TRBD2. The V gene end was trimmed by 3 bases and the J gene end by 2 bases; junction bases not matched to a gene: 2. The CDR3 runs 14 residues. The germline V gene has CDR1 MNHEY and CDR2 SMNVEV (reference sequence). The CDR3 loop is CASSFASGTYEQYF. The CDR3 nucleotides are TGTGCCAGCAGTTTCGCTAGCGGGACCTACGAGCAGTACTTC.

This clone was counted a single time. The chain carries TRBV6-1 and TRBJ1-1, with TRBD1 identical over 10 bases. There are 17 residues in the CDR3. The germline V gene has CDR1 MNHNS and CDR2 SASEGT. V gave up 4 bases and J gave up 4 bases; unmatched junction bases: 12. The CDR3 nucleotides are TGTGCCAGCAGTGGCCGACAGGGGGCGCATAAGGGCACTGAAGCTTTCTTT. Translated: CASSGRQGAHKGTEAFF.

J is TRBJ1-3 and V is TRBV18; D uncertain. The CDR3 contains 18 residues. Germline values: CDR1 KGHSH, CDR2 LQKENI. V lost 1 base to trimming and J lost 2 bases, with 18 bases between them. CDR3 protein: CASSPRLSGRTPGNTIYF. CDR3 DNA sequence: TGTGCCAGCTCACCACGACTCTCCGGCAGAACGCCTGGAAACACCATATATTTT.

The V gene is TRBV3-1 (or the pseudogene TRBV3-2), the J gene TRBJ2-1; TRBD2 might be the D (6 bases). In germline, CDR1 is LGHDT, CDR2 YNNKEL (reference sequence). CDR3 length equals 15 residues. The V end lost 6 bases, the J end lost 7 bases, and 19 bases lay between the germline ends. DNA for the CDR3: TGTGCCAGCAGTCCGAGGTTTGGGGGGAAAAATGAGCAGTTCTTC. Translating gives CASSPRFGGKNEQFF.

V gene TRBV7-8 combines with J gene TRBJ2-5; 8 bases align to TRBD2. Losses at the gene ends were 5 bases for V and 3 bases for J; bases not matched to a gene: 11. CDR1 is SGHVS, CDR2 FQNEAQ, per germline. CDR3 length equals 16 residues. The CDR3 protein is CASSNSFGGVKETQYF. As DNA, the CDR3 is TGTGCCAGCAGCAATAGTTTCGGGGGGGTGAAAGAGACCCAGTACTTC. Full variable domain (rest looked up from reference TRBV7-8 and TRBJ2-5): GAGVSQSPRYKVAKRGQDVALRCDPISGHVSLFWYQQALGQGPEFLTYFQNEAQLDKSGLPSDRFFAERPEGSVSTLKIQRTQQEDSAVYLCASSNSFGGVKETQYFGPGTRLLVL.

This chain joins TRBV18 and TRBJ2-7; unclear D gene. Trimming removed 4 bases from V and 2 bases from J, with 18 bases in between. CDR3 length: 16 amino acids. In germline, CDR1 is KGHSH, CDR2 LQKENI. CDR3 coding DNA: TGTGCCAGCTCACTAGTCTCTAATCCCCATACCTACGAGCAGTACTTC. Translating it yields CASSLVSNPHTYEQYF.

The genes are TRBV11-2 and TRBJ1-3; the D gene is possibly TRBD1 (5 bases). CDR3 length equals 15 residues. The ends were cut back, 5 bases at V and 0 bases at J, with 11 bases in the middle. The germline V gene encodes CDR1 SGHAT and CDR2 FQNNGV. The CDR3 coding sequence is TGTGCCAGCAGCCCCAGGGCGAGCTCTGGAAACACCATATATTTT. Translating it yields CASSPRASSGNTIYF.

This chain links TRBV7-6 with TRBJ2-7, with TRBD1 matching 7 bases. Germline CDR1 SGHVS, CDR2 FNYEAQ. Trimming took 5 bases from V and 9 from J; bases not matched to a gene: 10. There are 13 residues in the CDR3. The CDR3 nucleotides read TGTGCCAGCAGCCAGACAGGGCAGGGTTCGCAGTACTTC. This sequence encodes CASSQTGQGSQYF.

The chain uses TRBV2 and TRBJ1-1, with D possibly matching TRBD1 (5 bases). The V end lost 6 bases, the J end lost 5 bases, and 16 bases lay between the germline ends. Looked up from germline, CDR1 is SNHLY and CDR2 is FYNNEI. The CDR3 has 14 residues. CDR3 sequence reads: CASSPQGIRTEAFF. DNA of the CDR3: TGTGCCAGCAGCCCCCAGGGTATCCGAACTGAAGCTTTCTTT.

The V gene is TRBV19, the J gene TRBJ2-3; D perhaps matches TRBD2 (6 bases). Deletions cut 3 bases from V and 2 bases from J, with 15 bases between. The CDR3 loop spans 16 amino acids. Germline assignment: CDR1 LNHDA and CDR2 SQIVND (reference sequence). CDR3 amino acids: CASSMRDRRSTDTQYF. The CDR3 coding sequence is TGTGCCAGTAGTATGCGGGACCGGAGGTCCACAGATACGCAGTATTTT.

The CDR3 spells CASSSQSPRVSEQYF. The CDR3 coding sequence is TGTGCCAGCAGTTCCCAATCACCACGGGTGTCCGAGCAGTACTTC. The V and J genes are TRBV27 and TRBJ2-7; no firm D call. This CDR3 comprises 15 residues. Trimming took off 4 bases at V and 6 bases at J, with 19 bases between the two ends. CDR1 and CDR2 (germline): MNHEY, SMNVEV (reference sequence).

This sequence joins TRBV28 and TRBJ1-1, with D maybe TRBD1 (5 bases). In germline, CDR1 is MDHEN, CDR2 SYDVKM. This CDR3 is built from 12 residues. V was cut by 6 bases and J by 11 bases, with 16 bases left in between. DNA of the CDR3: TGTGCCAGCAGGGAAGGTGGGGGGTGGGCTTTCTTT. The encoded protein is CASREGGGWAFF.

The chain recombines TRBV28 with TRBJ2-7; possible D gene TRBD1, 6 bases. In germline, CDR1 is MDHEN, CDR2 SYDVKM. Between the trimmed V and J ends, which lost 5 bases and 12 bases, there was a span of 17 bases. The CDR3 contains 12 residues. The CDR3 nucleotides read TGTGCCAGCAGTCCTCGACAGGCCTCTTGGTACTTC. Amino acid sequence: CASSPRQASWYF. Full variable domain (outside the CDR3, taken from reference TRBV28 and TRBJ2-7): DVKVTQSSRYLVKRTGEKVFLECVQDMDHENMFWYRQDPGLGLRLIYFSYDVKMKEKGDIPEGYSVSREKKERFSLILESASTNQTSMYLCASSPRQASWYFGPGTRLTVT.

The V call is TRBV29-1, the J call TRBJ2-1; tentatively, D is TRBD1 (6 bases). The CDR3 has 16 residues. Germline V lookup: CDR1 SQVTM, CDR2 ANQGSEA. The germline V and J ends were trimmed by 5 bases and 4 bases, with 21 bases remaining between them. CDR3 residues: CSVPPSPGTRYNEQFF. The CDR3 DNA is TGCAGCGTTCCTCCTTCCCCCGGGACACGGTACAATGAGCAGTTCTTC.